The text below deals with one T cell receptor beta chain. What it binds is unknown. This entry comes from a study of blood T cells in healthy people across ages. Germline V gene lookup returns CDR1 KGHSH and CDR2 LQKENI. The CDR3 sequence is 15 residues long. Trimming stripped 2 bases from V and 11 bases from J, with 21 bases between. Primed by a sample-barcoded 5' primer and a J-beta primer mix, a second PCR proceeded for roughly 6 to 12 cycles. TCRdb re-derived calls from the 5' RACE reads in MiXCR, one entry per CDR3 protein. The sample has roughly 800,000 distinct CDR3 sequences, around 25% seen once. Whole-study results and caveats: In these data, TCR beta diversity tracked strongly with naive T cell percentage. The recorded TCR beta diversity per million T cells decreased in a roughly linear manner with age.

The sample was also linked to a second study, of T cells of mothers and their children. That source reports: Slightly, though not significantly, more overlap was seen in related than in unrelated mother-child pairs.

This TCR was recovered from a boy younger than 18 in good health. The genes are TRBV18 and TRBJ2-5; tentative D call: TRBD1 (5 bases). Sequenced sample: blood. The CDR3 loop is CASSPLQGLAFLQYF. CDR3 coding DNA: TGTGCCAGCTCACCATTGCAGGGATTAGCCTTTTTGCAGTACTTC.